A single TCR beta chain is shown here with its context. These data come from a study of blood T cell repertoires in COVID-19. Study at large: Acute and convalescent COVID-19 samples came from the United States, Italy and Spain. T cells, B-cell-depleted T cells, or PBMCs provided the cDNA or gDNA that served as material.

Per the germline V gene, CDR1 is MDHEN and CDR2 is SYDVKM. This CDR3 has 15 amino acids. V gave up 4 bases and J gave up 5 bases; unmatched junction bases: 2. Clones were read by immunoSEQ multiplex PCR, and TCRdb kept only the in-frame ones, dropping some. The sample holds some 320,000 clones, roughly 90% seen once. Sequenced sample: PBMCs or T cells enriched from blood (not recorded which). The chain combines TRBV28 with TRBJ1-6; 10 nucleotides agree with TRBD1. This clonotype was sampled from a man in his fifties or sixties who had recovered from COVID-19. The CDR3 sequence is CASSWGQGNNSPLHF. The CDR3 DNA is TGTGCCAGCAGTTGGGGACAGGGGAATAATTCACCCCTCCACTTT. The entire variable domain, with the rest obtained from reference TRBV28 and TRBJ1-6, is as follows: DVKVTQSSRYLVKRTGEKVFLECVQDMDHENMFWYRQDPGLGLRLIYFSYDVKMKEKGDIPEGYSVSREKKERFSLILESASTNQTSMYLCASSWGQGNNSPLHFGNGTRLTVT.